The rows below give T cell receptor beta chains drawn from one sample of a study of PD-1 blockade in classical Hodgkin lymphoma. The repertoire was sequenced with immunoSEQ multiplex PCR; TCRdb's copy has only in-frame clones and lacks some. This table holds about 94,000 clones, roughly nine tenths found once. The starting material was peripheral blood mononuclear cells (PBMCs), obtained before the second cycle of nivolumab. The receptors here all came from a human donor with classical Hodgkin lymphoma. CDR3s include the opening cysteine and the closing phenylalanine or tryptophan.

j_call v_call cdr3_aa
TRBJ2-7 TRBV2 CAIRTSGSYEQYF
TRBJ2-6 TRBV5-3 CARSWGQGISGANVLTF
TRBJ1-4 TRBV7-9 CASSLIFGIGATNEKLFF
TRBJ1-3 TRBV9 CASSVYNWDPGNTIYF
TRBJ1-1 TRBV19 CASSALRQGNTEAFF
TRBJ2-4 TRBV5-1 CASSFSPEEIQYF
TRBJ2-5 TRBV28 CATTEEPETQYF
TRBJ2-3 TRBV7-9 CASSSTVSSTDTQYF
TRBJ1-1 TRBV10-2 CASSRQGLAEAFF
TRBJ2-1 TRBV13 CASSYSDLNEQFF
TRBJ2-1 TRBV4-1 CASSQSGTAGVHEQFF
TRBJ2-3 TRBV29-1 CSVERTNTDTQYF
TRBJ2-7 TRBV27 CASSLNGGSREQYF
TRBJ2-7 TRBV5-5 CASSLLYSPYEQYF
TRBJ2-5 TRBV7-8 CASSFPSGYKETQYF
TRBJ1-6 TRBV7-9 CASSLEEAPSPLHF
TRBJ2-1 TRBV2 CASSFIESSYNEQFF
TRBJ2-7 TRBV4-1 CASSQGAGFSYEQYF
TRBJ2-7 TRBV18 CASSPRQGAWYEQYF
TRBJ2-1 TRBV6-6 CASTDRDTYNEQFF
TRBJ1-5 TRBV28 CASNVPPGSDQPQHF
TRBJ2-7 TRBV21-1 CASSAPNEQYF
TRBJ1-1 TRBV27 CASSSYRGSTEAFF
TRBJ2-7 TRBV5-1 CASSTSGGQGVYEQYF
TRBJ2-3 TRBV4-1 CASSTQTSGSIIYTDTQYF
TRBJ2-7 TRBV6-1 CASSPAGPRYEQYF
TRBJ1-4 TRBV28 CASISQGRWDNEKLFF
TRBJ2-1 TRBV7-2 CASSTGLDNEQFF
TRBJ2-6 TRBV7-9 CASSLFGTFYGANVLTF
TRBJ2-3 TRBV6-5 CASSGQYF
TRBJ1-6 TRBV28 CASSLTTGALSNSPLHF
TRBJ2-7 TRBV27 CASSFGQGSYEQYF
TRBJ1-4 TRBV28 CASSPRREINEKLFF
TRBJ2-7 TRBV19 CATTPGPRDF
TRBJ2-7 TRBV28 CASSLVLDEQYF
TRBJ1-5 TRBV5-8 CASSRNSNQPQHF
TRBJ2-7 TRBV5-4 CASSLPGLGSYEQYF